This T cell receptor (beta chain) came from a study of blood T cell repertoires in COVID-19. This clone was recorded a few times. Original handling: Using reference gene primer amplification, nucleated cell counts were estimated. Profiled with immunoSEQ multiplex PCR; TCRdb holds only in-frame clones, not every one. V, J and clone size were drawn from that table, and D and trimming were deduced from the DNA. The data contain about 260,000 clones, 85% to 90% of them singletons. Participants spanned ages about 18 to 95 years and resided in about two dozen US areas. Participants classified as exposed had met a COVID-19 case within 2 weeks before study entry. CDR1 and CDR2 from the germline V gene are MDHEN and SYDVKM. The CDR3 totals 14 residues. The V end was cut by 3 bases, the J end by 1 base, with 7 bases between.

Sequencing was done on a sample of PBMCs or T cells enriched from blood (not recorded which). The sequence derives from a man in his fifties who had been exposed to COVID-19. The chain recombines TRBV28 with TRBJ1-3; D gene unclear. The CDR3 DNA follows: TGTGCCAGCAGTTTCCCCTCTTCTGGAAACACCATATATTTT. It specifies CASSFPSSGNTIYF.